The source of this T cell receptor beta chain is a study of shared clonotypes between healthy human individuals. General study points: Relative to memory subsets, naive subsets generally showed larger estimated richness. Clonotypes not shared had lower generation probabilities than those common to all four donors. Several donors held about 5% of naive CD4 clonotypes in common.

The protocol was immunoSEQ multiplex PCR, while the TCRdb copy is restricted to in-frame clones and leaves out a portion. Of 1.5 million to 1.9 million clones in the sample, approximately 98% are singletons; the top ten hold roughly 0.4%. The CDR3 length is 15 residues. Germline-derived CDR1 and CDR2 are SGHDT and YYEEEE. J lost 0 bases, V lost 2 bases, and 3 bases had no gene match. Concerning this clone itself: Its specificity is not known.

The chain recombines TRBV5-6 with TRBJ2-7, with TRBD1 identical over 9 bases. The origin of this receptor is a young man in good health. The specimen sequenced was naive CD4+ T cells sorted from blood. Described subset: CD45RA+ positively selected. The CDR3 is CASSFLGQGSYEQYF. The DNA of the CDR3 is TGTGCCAGCAGCTTCTTGGGACAGGGCTCCTACGAGCAGTACTTC.